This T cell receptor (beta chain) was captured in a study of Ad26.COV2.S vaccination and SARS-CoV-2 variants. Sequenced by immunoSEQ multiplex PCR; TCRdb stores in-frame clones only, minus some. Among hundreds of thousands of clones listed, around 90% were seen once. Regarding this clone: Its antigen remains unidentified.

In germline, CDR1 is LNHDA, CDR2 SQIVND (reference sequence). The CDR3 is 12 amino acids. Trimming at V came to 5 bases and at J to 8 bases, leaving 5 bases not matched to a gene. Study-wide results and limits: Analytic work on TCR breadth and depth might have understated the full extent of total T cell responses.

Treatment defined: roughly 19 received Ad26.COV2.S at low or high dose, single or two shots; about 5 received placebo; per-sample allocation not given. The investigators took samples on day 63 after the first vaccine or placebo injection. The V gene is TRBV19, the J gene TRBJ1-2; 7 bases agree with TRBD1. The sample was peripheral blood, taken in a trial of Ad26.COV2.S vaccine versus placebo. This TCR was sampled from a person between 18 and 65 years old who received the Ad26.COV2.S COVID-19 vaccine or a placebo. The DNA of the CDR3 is TGTGCCAGTAGTGACAGGGCCAAAGGCTACACCTTC. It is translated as CASSDRAKGYTF.